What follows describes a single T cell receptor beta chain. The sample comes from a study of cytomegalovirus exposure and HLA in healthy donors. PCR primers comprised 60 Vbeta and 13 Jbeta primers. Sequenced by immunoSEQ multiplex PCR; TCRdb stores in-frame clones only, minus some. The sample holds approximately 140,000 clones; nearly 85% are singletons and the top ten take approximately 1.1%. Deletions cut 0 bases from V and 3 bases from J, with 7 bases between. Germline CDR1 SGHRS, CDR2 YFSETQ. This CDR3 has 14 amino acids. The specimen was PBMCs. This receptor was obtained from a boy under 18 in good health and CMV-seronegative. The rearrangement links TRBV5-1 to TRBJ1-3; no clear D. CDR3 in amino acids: CASSLASYGNTIYF. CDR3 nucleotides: TGCGCCAGCAGCTTGGCTTCCTATGGAAACACCATATATTTT.